The 3 T cell receptor beta chains below all came from one sample that was sequenced in a study of shared clonotypes between healthy human individuals. Repertoires were generated with immunoSEQ multiplex PCR, while TCRdb's copy carries only in-frame clones and drops some. The table has a few hundred thousand clones, 65% to 70% seen once. Sequenced: memory CD4+ T cells sorted from blood. Subset of the sample: CD45RA-negative fraction. These receptor sequences come from a man aged 25 to 40 in good health.

CDR3 nucleotide sequence: TGTGCCAGCAGTGATTTGGGTAGCGGGAGGGCCTACAATGAGCAGTTCTTC. Translated, it gives CASSDLGSGRAYNEQFF. V is TRBV25-1 and J is TRBJ2-1, with 11 positions matching TRBD2. The CDR3 runs to 17 residues. With V trimmed by 3 bases and J by 2 bases, 6 bases remained unmatched. Per germline, CDR1 MGHDK and CDR2 SYGVNS.

The CDR3 is CAISERGGNQPQHF. The CDR3 bases are TGTGCCATCAGTGAGCGAGGGGGCAATCAGCCCCAGCATTTT. The rearrangement links TRBV10-3 to TRBJ1-5; D is perhaps TRBD1 (5 bases). With 2 bases removed from V and 2 bases from J, the gap between germline ends came to 7 bases. Germline V gene lookup returns CDR1 ENHRY and CDR2 SYGVKD. The CDR3 is made up of 14 amino acids.

This rearrangement joins TRBV5-1 to TRBJ2-3; a weak D match, TRBD2 (5 bases). V shed 4 bases and J shed 4 bases, with 22 bases lying between them. Germline values: CDR1 SGHRS, CDR2 YFSETQ. This CDR3 spans 17 amino acids. The CDR3 sequence is CASSGAVGLAFADTQYF. In DNA, the CDR3 is TGCGCCAGCAGCGGAGCGGTGGGCCTCGCGTTTGCAGATACGCAGTATTTT.